This T cell receptor (beta chain) was recovered during a study of spatial heterogeneity in lung cancer. Using its own MiXCR run on the 5' RACE reads, TCRdb lists one record per CDR3 protein. The sample includes fewer than 150,000 distinct CDR3 sequences, 11% of them seen just once. This clonotype was found many times. The CDR3 consists of 13 residues. V gave up 5 bases and J gave up 5 bases; unmatched junction bases: 3. The V gene's germline CDR1 is SGHTA and CDR2 FQGTGA. The time point here: blood at routine non-recurrence follow-up after resection. The TCR was taken from a female donor with early-stage non-small cell lung cancer. This specimen consisted of PBMCs, obtained at follow-up. The V call is TRBV7-3, the J call TRBJ1-5, with TRBD1 identical over 7 bases. DNA for the CDR3: TGTGCCAGCAGCGCCGACAGGGATCAGCCCCAGCATTTT. The encoded protein is CASSADRDQPQHF.